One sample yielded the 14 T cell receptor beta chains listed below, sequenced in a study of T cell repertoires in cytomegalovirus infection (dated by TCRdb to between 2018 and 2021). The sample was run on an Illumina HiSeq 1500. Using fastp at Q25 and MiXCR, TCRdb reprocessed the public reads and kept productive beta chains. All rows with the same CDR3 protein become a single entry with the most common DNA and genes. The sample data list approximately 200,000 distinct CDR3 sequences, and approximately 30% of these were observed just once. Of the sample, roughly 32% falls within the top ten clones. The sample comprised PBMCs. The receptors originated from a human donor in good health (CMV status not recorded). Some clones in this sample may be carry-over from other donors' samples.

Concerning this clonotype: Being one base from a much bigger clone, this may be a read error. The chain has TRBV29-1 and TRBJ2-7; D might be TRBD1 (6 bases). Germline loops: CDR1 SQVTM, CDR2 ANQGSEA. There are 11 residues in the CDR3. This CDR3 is CSVQGSSEQYF. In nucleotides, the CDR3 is TGCAGCGTTCAGGGGTCCTCCGAGCAGTACTTC.

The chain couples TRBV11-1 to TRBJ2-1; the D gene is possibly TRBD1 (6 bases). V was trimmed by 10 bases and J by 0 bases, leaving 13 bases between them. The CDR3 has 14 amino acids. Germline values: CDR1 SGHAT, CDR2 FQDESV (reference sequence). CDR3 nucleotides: TGTGCCACCCGGACAGTTGGCTCCTACAATGAGCAGTTCTTC. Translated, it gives CATRTVGSYNEQFF. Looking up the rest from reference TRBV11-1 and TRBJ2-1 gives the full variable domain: EAEVAQSPRYKITEKSQAVAFWCDPISGHATLYWYRQILGQGPELLVQFQDESVVDDSQLPKDRFSAERLKGVDSTLKIQPAELGDSAMYLCATRTVGSYNEQFFGPGTRLTVL.

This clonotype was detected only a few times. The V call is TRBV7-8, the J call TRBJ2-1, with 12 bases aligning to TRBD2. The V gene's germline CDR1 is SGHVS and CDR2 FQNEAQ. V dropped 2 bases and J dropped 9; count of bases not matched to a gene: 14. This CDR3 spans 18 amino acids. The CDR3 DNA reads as TGTGCCAGCAGCTTAAGAGGGTCTAGCGGGGGGGAGAGGGGTGAGCAGTTCTTC. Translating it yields CASSLRGSSGGERGEQFF.

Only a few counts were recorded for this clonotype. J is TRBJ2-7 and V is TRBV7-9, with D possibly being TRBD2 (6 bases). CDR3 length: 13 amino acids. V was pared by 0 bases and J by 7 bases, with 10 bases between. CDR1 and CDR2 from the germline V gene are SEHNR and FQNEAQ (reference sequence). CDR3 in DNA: TGTGCCAGCAGCTTAGCGGCGGAGGGGGAGCAGTACTTC. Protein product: CASSLAAEGEQYF. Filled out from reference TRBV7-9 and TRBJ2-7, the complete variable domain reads DTGVSQNPRHKITKRGQNVTFRCDPISEHNRLYWYRQTLGQGPEFLTYFQNEAQLEKSRLLSDRFSAERPKGSFSTLEIQRTEQGDSAMYLCASSLAAEGEQYFGPGTRLTVT.

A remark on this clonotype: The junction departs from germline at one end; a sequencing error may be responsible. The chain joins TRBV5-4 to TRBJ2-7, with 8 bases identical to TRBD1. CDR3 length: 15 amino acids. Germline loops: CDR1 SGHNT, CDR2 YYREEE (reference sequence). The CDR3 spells CASSGGQGRSNEQYF. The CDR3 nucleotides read TGTGCCAGCAGCGGAGGACAGGGCCGCTCCAACGAGCAGTACTTC.

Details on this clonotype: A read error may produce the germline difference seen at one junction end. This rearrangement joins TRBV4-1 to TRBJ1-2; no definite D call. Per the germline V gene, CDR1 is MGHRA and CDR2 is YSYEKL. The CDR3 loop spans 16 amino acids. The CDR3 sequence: CASSQVWQDLNYGYTF. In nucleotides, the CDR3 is TGTGCCAGCAGCCAAGTTTGGCAGGACCTTAACTATGGCTACACCTTC.

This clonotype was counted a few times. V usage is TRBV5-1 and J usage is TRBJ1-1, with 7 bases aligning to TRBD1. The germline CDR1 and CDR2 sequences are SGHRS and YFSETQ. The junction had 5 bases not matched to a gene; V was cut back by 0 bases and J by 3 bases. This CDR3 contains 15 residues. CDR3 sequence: CASSLEPGGDTEAFF. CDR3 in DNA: TGCGCCAGCAGCTTGGAACCAGGGGGAGACACTGAAGCTTTCTTT.

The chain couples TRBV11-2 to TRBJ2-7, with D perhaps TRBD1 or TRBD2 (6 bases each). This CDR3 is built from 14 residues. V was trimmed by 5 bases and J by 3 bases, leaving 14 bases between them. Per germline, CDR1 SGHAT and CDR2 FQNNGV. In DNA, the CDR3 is TGTGCCAGCAGCGAGATTCGGGGGCTCTACGAGCAGTACTTC. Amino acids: CASSEIRGLYEQYF.

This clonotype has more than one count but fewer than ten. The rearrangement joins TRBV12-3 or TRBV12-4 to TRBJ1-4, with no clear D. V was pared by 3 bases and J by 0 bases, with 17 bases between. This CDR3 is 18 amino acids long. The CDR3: CASSLRTLGTATNEKLFF. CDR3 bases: TGTGCCAGCAGTTTGCGGACTTTGGGAACTGCAACTAATGAAAAACTGTTTTTT.

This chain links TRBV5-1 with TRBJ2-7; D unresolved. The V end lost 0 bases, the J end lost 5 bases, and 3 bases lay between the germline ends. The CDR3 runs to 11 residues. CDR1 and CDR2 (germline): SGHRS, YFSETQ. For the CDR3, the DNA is TGCGCCAGCAGCTTGGAAGACGAGCAGTACTTC. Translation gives CASSLEDEQYF.

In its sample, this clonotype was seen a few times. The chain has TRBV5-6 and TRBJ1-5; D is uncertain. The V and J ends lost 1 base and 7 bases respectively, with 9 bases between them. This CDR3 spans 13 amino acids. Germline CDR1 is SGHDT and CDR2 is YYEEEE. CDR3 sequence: CASSLSGRQPQHF. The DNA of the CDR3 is TGTGCCAGCAGCTTGAGCGGCAGGCAGCCCCAGCATTTT.

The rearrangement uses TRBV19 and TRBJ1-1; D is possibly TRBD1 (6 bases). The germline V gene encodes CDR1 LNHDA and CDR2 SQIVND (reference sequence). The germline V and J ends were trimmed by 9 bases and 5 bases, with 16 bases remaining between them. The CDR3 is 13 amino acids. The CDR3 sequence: CASFNEQGTEAFF. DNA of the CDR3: TGTGCCAGCTTCAATGAACAGGGAACTGAAGCTTTCTTT. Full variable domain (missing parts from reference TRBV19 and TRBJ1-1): DGGITQSPKYLFRKEGQNVTLSCEQNLNHDAMYWYRQDPGQGLRLIYYSQIVNDFQKGDIAEGYSVSREKKESFPLTVTSAQKNPTAFYLCASFNEQGTEAFFGQGTRLTVV.

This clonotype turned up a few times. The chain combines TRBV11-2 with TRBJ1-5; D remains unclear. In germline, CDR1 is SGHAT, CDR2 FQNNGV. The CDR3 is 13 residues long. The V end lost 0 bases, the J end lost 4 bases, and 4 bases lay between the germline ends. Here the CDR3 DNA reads TGTGCCAGCAGCTTAGACGTTAATCAGCCCCAGCATTTT. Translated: CASSLDVNQPQHF.

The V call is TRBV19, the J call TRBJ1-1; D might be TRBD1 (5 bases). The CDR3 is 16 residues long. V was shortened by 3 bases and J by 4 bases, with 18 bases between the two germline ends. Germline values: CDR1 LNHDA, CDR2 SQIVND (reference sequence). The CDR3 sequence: CASSIVRGTGITEAFF. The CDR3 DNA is TGTGCCAGTAGTATTGTGCGGGGGACCGGGATCACTGAAGCTTTCTTT.